These T cell receptor beta chains were read from a single sample in a study of shared clonotypes between healthy human individuals. Clones were read by immunoSEQ multiplex PCR, and TCRdb kept only the in-frame ones, dropping some. The repertoire holds about 1 million clones, with about 75% as singletons. The source material was memory CD4+ T cells sorted from blood. The receptors shown here come from a man aged 18 to 30 in good health. CDR3s include the opening cysteine and the closing phenylalanine or tryptophan. The D gene is left open where the match is weak. The size of a clone is reported for some rows only, either as once, few or many, or as a class for expanded clones.

v_gene,d_gene,j_gene,abundance,CDR3aa,CDR3nt
TRBV10-3,TRBD1,TRBJ2-7,.,CAISGGTGVTYEQYF,TGTGCCATCAGTGGGGGGACAGGGGTTACCTACGAGCAGTACTTC
TRBV19,.,TRBJ1-1,.,CASSIDLGLMNTEAFF,TGTGCCAGTAGTATAGATCTGGGTCTTATGAACACTGAAGCTTTCTTT
TRBV9,.,TRBJ1-6,.,CASSVGTLSNSPLHF,TGTGCCAGCAGCGTAGGTACCCTTTCCAATTCACCCCTCCACTTT
TRBV6-5,.,TRBJ1-1,.,CASSYERGTEAFF,TGTGCCAGCAGTTATGAGAGAGGAACTGAAGCTTTCTTT
TRBV7-9,.,TRBJ2-7,.,CASSLYQTGAYEQYF,TGTGCCAGCAGCCTATACCAGACTGGGGCCTACGAGCAGTACTTC
TRBV5-4,.,TRBJ2-3,.,CAASPRSTDTQYF,TGTGCCGCCTCTCCCAGGTCCACAGATACGCAGTATTTT
TRBV30,.,TRBJ1-2,.,CAWMNPTGHPSNYGYTF,TGTGCCTGGATGAACCCGACAGGTCACCCGTCTAACTATGGCTACACCTTC
TRBV29-1,.,TRBJ2-2,once,CSVDVGTGELFF,TGCAGCGTGGACGTGGGCACCGGGGAGCTGTTTTTT
TRBV6-4,TRBD1,TRBJ1-2,.,CASSKDRGDGYTF,TGTGCCAGCAGTAAAGACAGGGGGGATGGCTACACCTTC
TRBV21-1,.,TRBJ2-1,.,CASSKMVLRAGHLPSSYNEQFF,TGTGCCAGCAGCAAAATGGTTTTGAGGGCAGGGCACCTCCCGAGCTCCTACAATGAGCAGTTCTTC
TRBV19,.,TRBJ1-4,few,CASSITVNEKLFF,TGTGCCAGTAGTATTACAGTGAATGAAAAACTGTTTTTT
TRBV11-2,.,TRBJ2-1,.,CASSSPVPGNEQFF,TGTGCCAGCAGCTCTCCCGTTCCGGGAAATGAGCAGTTCTTC
TRBV6-5,.,TRBJ1-5,.,CASSGGSNQPQHF,TGTGCCAGCAGTGGAGGGAGCAATCAGCCCCAGCATTTT